The 4 T cell receptor beta chains given below trace back to one sample, sequenced in a study of monozygotic twins with cystic fibrosis. TCRdb keeps only in-frame clones here, not all; method: immunoSEQ multiplex PCR. Of 30,000 to 40,000 clones in the sample, 95% to 98% were seen once. Sample: blood. Receptors were obtained from a girl aged 2-10 years with cystic fibrosis.

J is TRBJ2-2 and V is TRBV14, with a weak D call TRBD1 (6 bases). The CDR3 length is 14 residues. Germline CDR1 reads SGHDN; CDR2 reads FVKESK. Trimming shortened V by 6 bases and J by 1 base, and 9 bases separated the two germline ends. In nucleotides, the CDR3 is TGTGCCAGCAGAAGGACAGTGAACACCGGGGAGCTGTTTTTT. As protein: CASRRTVNTGELFF.

On this clone: Compared with germline, one end of the junction differs, possibly owing to a read error. The chain has TRBV15 and TRBJ2-5; tentatively, D is TRBD1 (5 bases). Germline lookup yields CDR1 LNHNV and CDR2 YYDKDF (reference sequence). The length of the CDR3 is 12 residues. The CDR3 DNA follows: TGTGCCACCAGCAGAGATCCGGATCCGACAGACTTC. It encodes CATSRDPDPTDF.

The CDR3 protein is CASSDLAAAYNEQFF. The CDR3, as DNA: TGTGCCAGCAGTGACCTAGCGGCTGCCTACAATGAGCAGTTCTTC. V is TRBV28 and J is TRBJ2-1; 7 bases line up with TRBD2. This CDR3 is built from 15 residues. The germline CDR1 and CDR2 sequences are MDHEN and SYDVKM. With 5 bases clipped from V and 2 bases from J, the junction kept 6 bases outside the gene matches.

V is TRBV9 and J is TRBJ2-7; TRBD2 matches at 7 bases. Germline CDR1 is SGDLS and CDR2 is YYNGEE. The CDR3 is 15 amino acids. V gave up 4 bases and J gave up 2 bases; unmatched junction bases: 9. The chain's CDR3 is CASSPTPSGTYEQYF. CDR3 nucleotide sequence: TGTGCCAGCAGCCCAACACCCAGCGGGACCTACGAGCAGTACTTC. The entire variable domain, with the rest obtained from reference TRBV9 and TRBJ2-7, is as follows: DSGVTQTPKHLITATGQRVTLRCSPRSGDLSVYWYQQSLDQGLQFLIQYYNGEERAKGNILERFSAQQFPDLHSELNLSSLELGDSALYFCASSPTPSGTYEQYFGPGTRLTVT.